A single TCR beta chain is shown here with its context. Its cognate antigen has yet to be identified. The record has no base qualities; no much larger clone is one base away. These data come from a study of Ad26.COV2.S vaccination and SARS-CoV-2 variants (dated by TCRdb to 2020 to 2022). Context from the whole study: Vaccine-arm donors were drawn from COV1001, a multicentre, randomized, double-blind, placebo-controlled phase I-IIa trial of Ad26.COV2.S in healthy adults. Ad26.COV2.S was administered intramuscularly at a dose of 5x10^10 or 1x10^11 viral particles, either as one shot or as two shots given 56 days apart. TCRbeta repertoire sequencing served as the tool for gauging how specific and how broad the SARS-CoV-2-reactive T cell receptors were following Ad26.COV2.S vaccination. A total of some 30 samples were included in the TCR-sequenced set, comprising roughly 19 Ad26.COV2.S vaccine recipients, 5 placebo recipients and 8 SARS-CoV-2 convalescent individuals. Participants in the trial were split at random into five groups of five each, receiving low-dose or high-dose Ad26.COV2.S once or twice, or else placebo on both occasions. Investigators did not know the trial group allocation while performing experiments and assessing outcomes.

Trimming removed 3 bases from V and 1 base from J; the gene matches leave 4 bases unexplained. Taken from cysteine to phenylalanine, the CDR3 has 14 residues. The kept DNA is CDR3 alone, 42 bases in frame from the first base. For CDR1 and CDR2, the germline V gene (reference sequence) lists DFQATT and SNEGSKA. Beyond this particular receptor, the publication reports: The study was not powered for comparison of responses between vaccine doses or regimens. The authors noted that the TCR breadth and depth analyses may have underestimated total T cell responses. Higher spike-specific TCR breadth was observed in Ad26.COV2.S recipients than in placebo recipients (P = 0.0014). After vaccination, substantial breadth of spike-specific CD8+ and CD4+ T cell responses was reported. Vaccine and placebo recipients had comparable non-spike TCR breadth, which fits with the vaccine containing only spike.

TCRbeta CDR3 regions were sequenced with the immunoSEQ Assay. After extraction, genomic DNA underwent amplification by bias-controlled multiplex PCR, followed by high-throughput sequencing. On the authors' methods: To quantify the absolute abundance of every unique TCRbeta CDR3 region, sequences were collapsed and filtered. Usable DNA was measured by amplifying reference genes present in all nucleated cells, and TCRbeta template counts were normalized to that usable DNA to estimate T cell fraction. Repertoire TCRs were annotated as SARS-CoV-2-specific when V gene, CDR3 amino acid sequence and J gene were exactly matched to a known reactive TCR set. The reference SARS-CoV-2 TCR set was obtained from MIRA and was filtered for enrichment in COVID-19-positive ImmuneCODE repertoires, whereby public or cross-reactive TCRs were removed. Drawing on the MIRA antigens, annotated TCRs were analysed further at the level of specific ORF or position within ORF. Breadth was defined as annotated unique rearrangements over total unique productive rearrangements; depth was the summed frequency of those rearrangements. Two-sided Wilcoxon rank-sum tests were used to compare TCR breadth between groups. The table comes from immuneACCESS by way of TCRdb, which keeps in-frame sequences with V and J called. Part of the clones is missing from these tables; in studies checked, under half for an unresolved V gene and the rest for unknown reasons. Clone size and V and J calls were adopted from that table, with D and trimming inferred from the DNA. The sample yields hundreds of thousands of clones; more than 80% were counted once. 10% to 15% of the sample is in the top ten clones.

The intended sense of this specimen's treatment or condition label: roughly 19 received Ad26.COV2.S at low or high dose, single or two shots; 5 received placebo; per-sample allocation not given. For vaccine and placebo recipients, repertoires were sequenced using samples collected on day 63 after the first injection. Cohort 1b enrolled 20 to 30 adults aged 18-55 years at a single site in Boston, USA, between 29 July and 7 August 2020. Ad26.COV2.S consisted of a replication-incompetent adenovirus type 26 vector by which a prefusion-stabilized SARS-CoV-2 spike protein from the original Wuhan strain was expressed.

Sequencing was performed on peripheral blood, taken in a trial of Ad26.COV2.S vaccine versus placebo. The sequence came from a person aged 18 to 65 who received the Ad26.COV2.S COVID-19 vaccine or a placebo. The rearrangement combines TRBV20-1 with TRBJ2-3, and TRBD2 matches 7 of the central bases. In nucleotide form, the sequence is TGCAGTGCTAGTGGGGGGGACGGCACAGATACGCAGTATTTT. Translated, it gives CSASGGDGTDTQYF.